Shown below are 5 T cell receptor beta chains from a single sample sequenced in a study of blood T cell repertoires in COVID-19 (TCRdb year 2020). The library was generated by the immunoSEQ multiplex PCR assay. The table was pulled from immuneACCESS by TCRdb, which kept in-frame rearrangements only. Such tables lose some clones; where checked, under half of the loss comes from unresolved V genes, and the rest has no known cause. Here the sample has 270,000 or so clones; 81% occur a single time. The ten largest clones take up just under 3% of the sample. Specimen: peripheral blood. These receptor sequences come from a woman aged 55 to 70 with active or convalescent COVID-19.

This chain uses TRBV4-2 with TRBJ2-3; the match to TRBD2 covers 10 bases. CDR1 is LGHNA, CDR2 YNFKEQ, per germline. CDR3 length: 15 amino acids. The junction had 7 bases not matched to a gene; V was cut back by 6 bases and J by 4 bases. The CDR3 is CASRSGGAVSDTQYF. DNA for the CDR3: TGTGCCAGCAGAAGCGGGGGGGCCGTGTCAGATACGCAGTATTTT.

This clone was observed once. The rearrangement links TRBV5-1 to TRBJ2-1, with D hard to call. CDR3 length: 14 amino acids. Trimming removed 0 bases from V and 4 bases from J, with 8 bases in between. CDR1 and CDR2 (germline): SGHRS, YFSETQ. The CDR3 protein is CASSLAERYNEQFF. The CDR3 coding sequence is TGCGCCAGCAGCTTGGCCGAGAGGTACAATGAGCAGTTCTTC.

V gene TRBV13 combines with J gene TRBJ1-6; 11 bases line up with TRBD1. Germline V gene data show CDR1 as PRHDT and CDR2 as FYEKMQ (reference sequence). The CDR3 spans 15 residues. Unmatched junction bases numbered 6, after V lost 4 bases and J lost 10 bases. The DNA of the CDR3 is TGTGCCAGCAGCTGGGGGACAGGGGGTAAGTCACCCCTCCACTTT. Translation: CASSWGTGGKSPLHF.

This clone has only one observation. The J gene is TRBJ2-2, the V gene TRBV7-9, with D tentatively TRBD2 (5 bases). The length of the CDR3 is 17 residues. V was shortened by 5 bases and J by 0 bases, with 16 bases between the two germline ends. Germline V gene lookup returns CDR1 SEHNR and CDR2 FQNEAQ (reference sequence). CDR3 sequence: CASSNHPGNPNTGELFF. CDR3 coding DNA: TGTGCCAGCAGCAATCATCCGGGAAATCCGAACACCGGGGAGCTGTTTTTT.

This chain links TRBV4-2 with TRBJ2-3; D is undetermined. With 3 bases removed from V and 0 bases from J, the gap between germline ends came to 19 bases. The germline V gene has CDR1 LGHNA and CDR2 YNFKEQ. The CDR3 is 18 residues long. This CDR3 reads CASSQTRVGATSTDTQYF. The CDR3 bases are TGTGCCAGCAGCCAGACCCGGGTCGGAGCGACTAGCACAGATACGCAGTATTTT.